The next 27 T cell receptor beta chains were all read from a single sample in a study of cytomegalovirus exposure and HLA in healthy donors. The primer mix had 60 Vbeta and 13 Jbeta primers. TCRdb's table, derived via immunoSEQ multiplex PCR, lists solely in-frame clones and lacks some. Of around 45,000 clones listed, approximately 67% are singletons. The specimen sequenced was PBMCs. The receptors stem from a man younger than 45 in good health and CMV-seronegative.

Note on this clone: Other DNA variants within this sample encode the same CDR3. Here the CDR3 DNA reads TGCGCCAGCAGCTTGGGAGGCTCTGGAAACACCATATATTTT. Translation: CASSLGGSGNTIYF. The chain links TRBV5-1 to TRBJ1-3; D gene uncertain. The CDR3 loop spans 14 amino acids. The ends were cut back, 0 bases at V and 0 bases at J, with 4 bases in the middle. Germline V gene sequence: CDR1 SGHRS, CDR2 YFSETQ.

This rearrangement joins TRBV15 to TRBJ2-3; 10 nucleotides line up with TRBD2. The CDR3 covers 17 residues. Losses at the gene ends were 1 base for V and 6 bases for J; bases not matched to a gene: 10. Germline CDR1 is LNHNV and CDR2 is YYDKDF (reference sequence). CDR3: CATSRGSPSGSSDTQYF. CDR3 sequence (DNA): TGTGCCACCAGCAGAGGGTCCCCTAGCGGGAGTTCGGATACGCAGTATTTT.

The CDR3 nucleotides read TGTGCCAGCAACCCCGGGTCCGGGGAGCTGTTTTTT. Protein sequence: CASNPGSGELFF. The chain employs TRBV6-5 and TRBJ2-2; D remains ambiguous. Trimming removed 7 bases from V and 6 bases from J, with 9 bases in between. The germline V gene has CDR1 MNHEY and CDR2 SVGAGI. This CDR3 comprises 12 residues.

The chain recombines TRBV11-2 with TRBJ2-3; D unresolved. The CDR3 sequence is 15 residues long. V gave up 4 bases and J gave up 0 bases, with 11 bases separating them. Germline V gene data show CDR1 as SGHAT and CDR2 as FQNNGV. The DNA for the CDR3 is TGTGCCAGCAGCTCCCCTATGCCGAGCACAGATACGCAGTATTTT. Protein: CASSSPMPSTDTQYF. Full variable domain (outside the CDR3, taken from reference TRBV11-2 and TRBJ2-3): EAGVAQSPRYKIIEKRQSVAFWCNPISGHATLYWYQQILGQGPKLLIQFQNNGVVDDSQLPKDRFSAERLKGVDSTLKIQPAKLEDSAVYLCASSSPMPSTDTQYFGPGTRLTVL.

The chain is built from TRBV28 and TRBJ2-5; tentatively, D is TRBD1 (6 bases). The CDR3 length is 16 residues. The V end lost 5 bases, the J end lost 5 bases, and 21 bases lay between the germline ends. CDR1 is MDHEN, CDR2 SYDVKM, per germline. This chain's CDR3 is CASSQTGYRVFETQYF. CDR3 sequence (DNA): TGTGCCAGCAGTCAAACAGGGTATCGAGTATTTGAGACCCAGTACTTC.

The chain recombines TRBV2 with TRBJ2-1, with 8 bases that match TRBD1. The CDR3 extends over 14 amino acids. Germline V gene lookup returns CDR1 SNHLY and CDR2 FYNNEI. J lost 2 bases, V lost 10 bases, and 7 bases had no gene match. The CDR3 bases are TGTGCCACCAAGGACAGGGCCCCCTACAATGAGCAGTTCTTC. Translation: CATKDRAPYNEQFF. Combining the CDR3 with reference TRBV2 and TRBJ2-1 gives the whole variable domain EPEVTQTPSHQVTQMGQEVILRCVPISNHLYFYWYRQILGQKVEFLVSFYNNEISEKSEIFDDQFSVERPDGSNFTLKIRSTKLEDSAMYFCATKDRAPYNEQFFGPGTRLTVL.

The chain uses TRBV30 and TRBJ2-1, with 8 bases matching TRBD1. Germline V gives CDR1 GTSNPN, CDR2 SVGIG (reference sequence). This CDR3 is built from 15 residues. Germline trimming cut 3 bases from V and 6 bases from J; bases unmatched to any gene: 10. CDR3 sequence (DNA): TGTGCCTGGAGCGTTGGCCAGGGGGCATTCAATGAGCAGTTCTTC. Its translation is CAWSVGQGAFNEQFF. Full variable domain (missing parts from reference TRBV30 and TRBJ2-1): SQTIHQWPATLVQPVGSPLSLECTVEGTSNPNLYWYRQAAGRGLQLLFYSVGIGQISSEVPQNLSASRPQDRQFILSSKKLLLSDSGFYLCAWSVGQGAFNEQFFGPGTRLTVL.

The V and J genes are TRBV27 and TRBJ1-5, with 8 bases fitting TRBD1. The CDR3 extends over 15 amino acids. Germline CDR1 is MNHEY and CDR2 is SMNVEV (reference sequence). V was clipped by 7 bases and J by 6 bases; unmatched bases: 11. In nucleotides, the CDR3 is TGTGCCAGCACTCCCGACAGGGGAGGTGGTCAGCCCCAGCATTTT. Protein product: CASTPDRGGGQPQHF.

This clone was found once. The rearrangement joins TRBV4-2 to TRBJ2-5; 7 bases are a match to TRBD2. Judging by the DNA end, TRBJ2-7 fits better; the J call may be wrong. The V gene's germline CDR1 is LGHNA and CDR2 YNFKEQ. This CDR3 is built from 15 residues. The CDR3 DNA follows: TGTGCCAGCAGCCAAGATCTAGCGGACTCGTACGAGCAGTACTTC. Protein sequence: CASSQDLADSYEQYF.

The V and J genes are TRBV9 and TRBJ1-4; unclear D gene. Germline CDR1 SGDLS, CDR2 YYNGEE. Trimming stripped 2 bases from V and 8 bases from J, with 16 bases between. This CDR3 is built from 15 residues. The CDR3 nucleotides are TGTGCCAGCAGCGTCATTAAGGGAGGAAGCGAAAAACTGTTTTTT. Protein: CASSVIKGGSEKLFF.

The CDR3 spells CASSSSGENEQYF. The DNA for the CDR3 is TGCGCCAGCAGCTCATCAGGGGAGAACGAGCAGTACTTC. The chain is built from TRBV5-1 and TRBJ2-7, with D maybe TRBD1 (6 bases). Trimming stripped 3 bases from V and 5 bases from J, with 12 bases between. Germline loops: CDR1 SGHRS, CDR2 YFSETQ. The CDR3 is 13 residues long.

CDR3 residues: CAWNNPTNHRGRNTEAFF. CDR3 nucleotides: TGTGCCTGGAATAACCCAACAAACCACAGGGGCCGAAACACTGAAGCTTTCTTT. The chain carries TRBV30 and TRBJ1-1; 7 nucleotides agree with TRBD1. This CDR3 has 18 amino acids. In germline, CDR1 is GTSNPN, CDR2 SVGIG (reference sequence). The junction had 19 bases not matched to a gene; V was cut back by 4 bases and J by 2 bases.

The chain combines TRBV5-1 with TRBJ2-3, with 14 bases that match TRBD2. Germline assignment: CDR1 SGHRS and CDR2 YFSETQ. CDR3 length: 16 amino acids. Trimming at V came to 9 bases and at J to 0 bases, leaving 6 bases not matched to a gene. The CDR3: CATRTSGGTSTDTQYF. In DNA, the CDR3 is TGCGCCACCAGGACTAGCGGGGGGACTAGCACAGATACGCAGTATTTT. Filled out from reference TRBV5-1 and TRBJ2-3, the complete variable domain reads KAGVTQTPRYLIKTRGQQVTLSCSPISGHRSVSWYQQTPGQGLQFLFEYFSETQRNKGNFPGRFSGRQFSNSRSEMNVSTLELGDSALYLCATRTSGGTSTDTQYFGPGTRLTVL.

This clone was seen a handful of times. The chain is built from TRBV19 and TRBJ1-1; 10 nucleotides agree with TRBD1. The CDR3 is 14 amino acids. Germline V CDR1 and CDR2: LNHDA, SQIVND (reference sequence). The ends lost 7 bases at V and 4 bases at J; junction bases unmatched: 6. The CDR3 loop is CASTDRGPGTEAFF. The CDR3 DNA sequence: TGTGCCAGTACTGACAGGGGGCCGGGCACTGAAGCTTTCTTT. The full variable domain, with the rest looked up from reference TRBV19 and TRBJ1-1, is DGGITQSPKYLFRKEGQNVTLSCEQNLNHDAMYWYRQDPGQGLRLIYYSQIVNDFQKGDIAEGYSVSREKKESFPLTVTSAQKNPTAFYLCASTDRGPGTEAFFGQGTRLTVV.

This chain joins TRBV9 and TRBJ2-3; 8 nucleotides line up with TRBD1. V was clipped by 0 bases and J by 2 bases; unmatched bases: 8. This CDR3 region has 17 residues. CDR1 is SGDLS, CDR2 YYNGEE, per germline. CDR3 residues: CASSVGRGTGLTDTQYF. The CDR3 DNA sequence: TGTGCCAGCAGCGTAGGAAGAGGGACAGGCCTCACAGATACGCAGTATTTT. Based on the CDR3 plus reference TRBV9 and TRBJ2-3, the full variable domain is DSGVTQTPKHLITATGQRVTLRCSPRSGDLSVYWYQQSLDQGLQFLIQYYNGEERAKGNILERFSAQQFPDLHSELNLSSLELGDSALYFCASSVGRGTGLTDTQYFGPGTRLTVL.

J is TRBJ2-7 and V is TRBV27; 8 bases are shared with TRBD2. Looked up from germline, CDR1 is MNHEY and CDR2 is SMNVEV (reference sequence). The CDR3 totals 14 residues. V shed 5 bases, J shed 6 bases, and the junction held 9 bases outside the gene matches. The CDR3 sequence is CASSPIPAGGEQYF. In DNA, the CDR3 is TGTGCCAGCAGTCCAATCCCCGCGGGGGGCGAGCAGTACTTC.

The CDR3 protein is CASSSGLAGAVETQYF. The CDR3 DNA sequence: TGTGCCAGCAGCTCGGGACTAGCGGGAGCGGTGGAGACCCAGTACTTC. The chain combines TRBV7-8 with TRBJ2-5; 14 nucleotides align to TRBD2. V lost 4 bases, J lost 5 bases, and 6 bases stayed unmatched. This CDR3 is built from 16 residues. Looked up from germline, CDR1 is SGHVS and CDR2 is FQNEAQ.

J is TRBJ2-7 and V is TRBV5-1; 14 nucleotides match TRBD2. This CDR3 contains 15 residues. V was pared by 5 bases and J by 5 bases, with 6 bases of the junction left unmatched. Germline V gene sequence: CDR1 SGHRS, CDR2 YFSETQ. The CDR3 sequence is CASSSGTSGSDEQYF. The CDR3 DNA sequence: TGCGCCAGCAGTTCCGGGACTAGCGGGAGTGACGAGCAGTACTTC.

The V call is TRBV15, the J call TRBJ2-7; TRBD2 might be the D (5 bases). Germline V gene sequence: CDR1 LNHNV, CDR2 YYDKDF (reference sequence). Trimming stripped 1 base from V and 1 base from J, with 8 bases between. The CDR3 has 14 residues. CDR3 sequence reads: CATSRGGESYEQYF. In DNA form, the CDR3 reads TGTGCCACCAGCAGAGGGGGAGAGTCCTACGAGCAGTACTTC.

The genes are TRBV7-7 and TRBJ1-3; a weak D match, TRBD1 (5 bases). Germline V lookup: CDR1 SSHAT, CDR2 FNYEAQ (reference sequence). The CDR3 sequence is 17 residues long. The V gene lost 5 bases and the J gene lost 2 bases, with 19 bases spanning the gap. The CDR3 loop is CASSQMPDNEPGNTIYF. The CDR3 coding sequence is TGTGCCAGCAGCCAGATGCCGGACAACGAACCTGGAAACACCATATATTTT.

The table lists this clone with a count of one. The chain joins TRBV20-1 to TRBJ2-3, with D unclear. In germline, CDR1 is DFQATT, CDR2 SNEGSKA (reference sequence). The CDR3 covers 11 residues. Deletions cut 2 bases from V and 5 bases from J, with 5 bases between. CDR3 DNA: TGCAGTGCTAGAACTGGAGATACGCAGTATTTT. Translation: CSARTGDTQYF.

The rearrangement uses TRBV27 and TRBJ2-2; D unclear. The V gene's germline CDR1 is MNHEY and CDR2 SMNVEV (reference sequence). V was clipped by 6 bases and J by 3 bases, with 5 bases between them. The CDR3 consists of 12 residues. The CDR3 region is CASSVYTGELFF. CDR3 in DNA: TGTGCCAGCAGCGTGTACACCGGGGAGCTGTTTTTT.

V and J are TRBV5-1 and TRBJ1-3; D gene ambiguous. The CDR3 loop spans 15 amino acids. The germline V and J ends were trimmed by 1 base and 2 bases, with 10 bases remaining between them. CDR1 SGHRS and CDR2 YFSETQ come from the germline V gene. CDR3 sequence reads: CASSLISGTGNTIYF. The DNA for the CDR3 is TGCGCCAGCAGCTTGATTTCGGGAACTGGAAACACCATATATTTT. Full variable domain (rest looked up from reference TRBV5-1 and TRBJ1-3): KAGVTQTPRYLIKTRGQQVTLSCSPISGHRSVSWYQQTPGQGLQFLFEYFSETQRNKGNFPGRFSGRQFSNSRSEMNVSTLELGDSALYLCASSLISGTGNTIYFGEGSWLTVV.

Remarks on this clone: A read error is likely, as this CDR3 ends without the conserved phenylalanine or tryptophan. Because the CDR3's place on the DNA is in doubt, the DNA is left out and the CDR3 is given as listed by TCRdb. This CDR3 reads CASREHQTVTEALV. The chain is built from TRBV6-1 and TRBJ1-1; the table's D gene call, TRBD1, was not cross checked with the DNA. Germline loops: CDR1 MNHNS, CDR2 SASEGT. The length of the CDR3 is 14 amino acids, counting both ends.

The gene calls are TRBV9 and TRBJ2-7, with TRBD2 matching over 11 bases. Trimming at V came to 2 bases and at J to 6 bases, leaving 7 bases not matched to a gene. This CDR3 is 15 amino acids long. Per germline, CDR1 SGDLS and CDR2 YYNGEE. The CDR3, as DNA: TGTGCCAGCAGCGTTTCGGTGACTAGCGGGACCGAGCAGTACTTC. As protein: CASSVSVTSGTEQYF.

V gene TRBV19 combines with J gene TRBJ1-1; 7 nucleotides agree with TRBD1. V shed 6 bases, J shed 5 bases, and the junction held 6 bases outside the gene matches. This CDR3 is built from 13 residues. Germline CDR1 LNHDA, CDR2 SQIVND (reference sequence). The CDR3 nucleotides read TGTGCCAGTAGCAATCAGGGGGATACTGAAGCTTTCTTT. It encodes CASSNQGDTEAFF.

This clone was found a few times. This chain uses TRBV2 with TRBJ2-5, with TRBD1 matching over 8 bases. The DNA end is more similar to TRBJ2-7, so the J call may be wrong. The CDR3 spans 13 residues. Germline V gene lookup returns CDR1 SNHLY and CDR2 FYNNEI. DNA for the CDR3: TGTGCCAGCAGTCTGGACAGGGTAGGCGAGCAGTACTTC. Its translation is CASSLDRVGEQYF.